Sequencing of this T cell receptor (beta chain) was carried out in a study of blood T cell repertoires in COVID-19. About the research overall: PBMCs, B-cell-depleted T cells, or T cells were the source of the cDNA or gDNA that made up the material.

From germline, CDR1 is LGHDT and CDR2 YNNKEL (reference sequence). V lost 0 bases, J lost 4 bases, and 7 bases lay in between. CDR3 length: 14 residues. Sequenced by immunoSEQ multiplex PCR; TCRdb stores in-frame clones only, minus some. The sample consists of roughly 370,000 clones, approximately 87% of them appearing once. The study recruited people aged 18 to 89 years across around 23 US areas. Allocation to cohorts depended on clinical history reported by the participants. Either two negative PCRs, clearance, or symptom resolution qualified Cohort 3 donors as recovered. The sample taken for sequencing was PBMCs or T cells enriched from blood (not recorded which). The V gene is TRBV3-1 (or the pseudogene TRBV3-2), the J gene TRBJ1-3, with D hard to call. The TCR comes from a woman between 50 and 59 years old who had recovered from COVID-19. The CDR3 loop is CASSQDSIGNTIYF. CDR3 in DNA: TGTGCCAGCAGCCAAGATTCTATCGGAAACACCATATATTTT.